This T cell receptor (beta chain) was sequenced for a study of shared clonotypes between healthy human individuals. Study results and caveats: Naive subsets typically showed greater estimated richness than memory subsets. The study drew on few donors, limiting represented genetic and exposure-history diversity. Investigators expected sequencing depth to affect clonotype sharing among donors.

Repertoires were generated with immunoSEQ multiplex PCR, while TCRdb's copy carries only in-frame clones and drops some. This table holds approximately 1.4 million clones, roughly 98% found once. With respect to this clone: Its specificity is not known.

The CDR3 is 13 amino acids. Germline CDR1 and CDR2: WNHNN and SYGVQD (reference sequence). V lost 5 bases and J lost 3, with 10 bases in between. The source material was naive CD4+ T cells sorted from blood. As to subset: CD45RA+ positively selected. The chain employs TRBV10-1 and TRBJ2-5; D may be TRBD2 (6 bases). This TCR was sampled from a man aged 25-45 years in good health. The CDR3 nucleotides are TGCGCCAGCAGTCGGGACTGGAAAGAGACCCAGTACTTC. Translated: CASSRDWKETQYF.